This TCR beta chain was recorded in a study of shared clonotypes between healthy human individuals. General study results and limits: Owing to a small donor count, the genetic and exposure-history diversity represented was limited.

This clone showed up many times. The antigen is not known. Trimming removed 3 bases from V and 0 bases from J, with 9 bases in between. Germline CDR1 and CDR2: MRHNA and SNTAGT. The CDR3 contains 15 residues. Only in-frame clones appear in the TCRdb table, and some are missing; sequencing was by immunoSEQ multiplex PCR. The profile shows around 100,000 clones, roughly 70% of them singletons. This sequence was found in a woman aged 25 to 39 in good health. The chain has TRBV6-4 and TRBJ2-1; D may be TRBD2 (5 bases). The sample comprised memory CD8+ T cells sorted from blood. Sample subset: CD45RO+ cells pooled with CCR7-negative TemRA cells. The CDR3 bases are TGTGCCAGCAGTGATGGCGACTACTCCTACAATGAGCAGTTCTTC. Translated: CASSDGDYSYNEQFF.